This TCR beta chain stems from a study of blood T cell repertoires in COVID-19. Clones were read by immunoSEQ multiplex PCR, and TCRdb kept only the in-frame ones, dropping some. Among 140,000 to 150,000 clones listed, approximately 80% were seen once. V was clipped by 6 bases and J by 6 bases, with 19 bases between them. Germline V CDR1 and CDR2: SGHDT, YYEEEE. The CDR3 length is 15 residues. V usage is TRBV5-6 and J usage is TRBJ2-1; maybe TRBD2 (5 bases). This clonotype originated in a man in his sixties with active or convalescent COVID-19. The sequencing input was peripheral blood. CDR3 in amino acids: CASIISGQRVNEQFF. The CDR3 bases are TGTGCCAGCATCATAAGCGGCCAACGCGTCAATGAGCAGTTCTTC.